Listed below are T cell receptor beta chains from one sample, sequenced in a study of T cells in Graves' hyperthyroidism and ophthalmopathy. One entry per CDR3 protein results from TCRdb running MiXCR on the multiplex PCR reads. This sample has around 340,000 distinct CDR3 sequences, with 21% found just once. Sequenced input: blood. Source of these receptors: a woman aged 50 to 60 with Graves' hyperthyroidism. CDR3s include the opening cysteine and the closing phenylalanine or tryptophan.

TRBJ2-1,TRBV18,CASSPTSNEQFF
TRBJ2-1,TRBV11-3,CASSQSTSTEQFF
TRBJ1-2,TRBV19,CASSIVFTGGYTF
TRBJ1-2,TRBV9,CASSVSGTSGGYTF
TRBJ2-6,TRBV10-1,CASITSSGANVLTF
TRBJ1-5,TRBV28,CASSFSWSWGQGLDQPQHF
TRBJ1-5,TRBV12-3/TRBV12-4,CASSSDREVQPQHF
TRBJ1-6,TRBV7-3,CASSALEGSPLHF
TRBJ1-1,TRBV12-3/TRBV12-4,CASSFREGNEAFF
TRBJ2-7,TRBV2,CASSIKQRFSGEQYF
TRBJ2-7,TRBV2,CASRKTSGRAGYEQYF
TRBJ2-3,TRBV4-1,CASSQERLAGGPRKGTQYF
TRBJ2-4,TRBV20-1,CSASPLDIQYF
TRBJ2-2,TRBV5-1,CASSQSNGPGELFF
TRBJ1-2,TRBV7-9,CASSLPGQGSRGYTF
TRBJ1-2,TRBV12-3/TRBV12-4,CASRRDLYGYTF
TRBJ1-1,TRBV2,CASSQGPGNTEAFF
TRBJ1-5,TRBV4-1,CASSQGKGIQPQHF
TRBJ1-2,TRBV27,CASSNGQGQGGYTF
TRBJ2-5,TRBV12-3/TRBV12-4,CASRPGEETQYF
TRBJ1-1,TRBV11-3,CASSLAGGGTEAFF
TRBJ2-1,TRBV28,CASSPHQELDEQFF
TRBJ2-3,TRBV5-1,CASSLTGGGTDTQYF
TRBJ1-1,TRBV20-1,CSARLGRSTEAFF